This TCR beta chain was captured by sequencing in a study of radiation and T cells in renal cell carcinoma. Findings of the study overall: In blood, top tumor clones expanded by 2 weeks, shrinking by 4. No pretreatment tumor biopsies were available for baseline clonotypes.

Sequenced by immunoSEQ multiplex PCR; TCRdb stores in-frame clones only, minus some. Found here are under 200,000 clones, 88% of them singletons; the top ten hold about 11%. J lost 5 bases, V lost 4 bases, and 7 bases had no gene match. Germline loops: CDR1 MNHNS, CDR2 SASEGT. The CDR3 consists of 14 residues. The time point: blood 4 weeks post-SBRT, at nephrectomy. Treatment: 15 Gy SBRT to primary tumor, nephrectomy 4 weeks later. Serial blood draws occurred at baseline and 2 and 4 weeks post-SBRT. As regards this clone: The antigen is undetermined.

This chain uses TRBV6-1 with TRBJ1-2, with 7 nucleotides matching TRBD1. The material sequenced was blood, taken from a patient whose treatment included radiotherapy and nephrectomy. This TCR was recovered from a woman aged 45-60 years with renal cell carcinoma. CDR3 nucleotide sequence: TGTGCCAGCAGTGGAGGACAGGTTTGGTATGGCTACACCTTC. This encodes CASSGGQVWYGYTF.